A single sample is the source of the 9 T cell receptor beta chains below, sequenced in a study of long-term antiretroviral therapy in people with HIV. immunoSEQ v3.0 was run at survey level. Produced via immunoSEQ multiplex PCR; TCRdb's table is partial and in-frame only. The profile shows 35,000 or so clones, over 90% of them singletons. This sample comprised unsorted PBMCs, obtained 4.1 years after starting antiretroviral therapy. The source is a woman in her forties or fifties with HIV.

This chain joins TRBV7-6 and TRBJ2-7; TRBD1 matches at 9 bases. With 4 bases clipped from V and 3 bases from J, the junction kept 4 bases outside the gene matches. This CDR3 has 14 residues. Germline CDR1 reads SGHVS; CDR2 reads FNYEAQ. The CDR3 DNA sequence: TGTGCCAGCAGCTGGACAGGGGCGAGCTACGAGCAGTACTTC. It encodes CASSWTGASYEQYF.

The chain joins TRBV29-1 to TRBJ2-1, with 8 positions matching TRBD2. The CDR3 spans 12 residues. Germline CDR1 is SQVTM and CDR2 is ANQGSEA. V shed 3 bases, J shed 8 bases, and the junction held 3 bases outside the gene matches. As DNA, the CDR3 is TGCAGCGTTGAGGGGCGGGGGGATGAGCAGTTCTTC. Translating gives CSVEGRGDEQFF.

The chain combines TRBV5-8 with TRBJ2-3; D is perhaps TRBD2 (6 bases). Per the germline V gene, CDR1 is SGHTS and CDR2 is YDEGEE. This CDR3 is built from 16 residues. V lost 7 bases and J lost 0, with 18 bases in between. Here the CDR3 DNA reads TGTGCCAGCGTTCTCCCTTGGGGGGAGAGCACAGATACGCAGTATTTT. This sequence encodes CASVLPWGESTDTQYF.

The CDR3, as DNA: TGTGCCAGTAGTATACTGATGAACACTGAAGCTTTCTTT. Translation gives CASSILMNTEAFF. The genes are TRBV19 and TRBJ1-1; D uncertain. Germline CDR1 LNHDA, CDR2 SQIVND (reference sequence). CDR3 size: 13 residues. Trimming took off 2 bases at V and 0 bases at J, with 4 bases between the two ends.

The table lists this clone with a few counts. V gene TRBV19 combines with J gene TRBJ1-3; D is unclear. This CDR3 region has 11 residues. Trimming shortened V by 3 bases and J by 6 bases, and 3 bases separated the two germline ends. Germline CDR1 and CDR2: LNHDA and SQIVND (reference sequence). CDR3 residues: CASSILNTIYF. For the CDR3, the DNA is TGTGCCAGTAGTATTTTAAACACCATATATTTT.

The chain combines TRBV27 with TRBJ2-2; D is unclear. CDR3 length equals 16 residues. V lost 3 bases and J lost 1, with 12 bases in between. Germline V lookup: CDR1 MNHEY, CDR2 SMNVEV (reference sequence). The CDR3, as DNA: TGTGCCAGCAGTTTCGGACGGATCAAGAACACCGGGGAGCTGTTTTTT. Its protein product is CASSFGRIKNTGELFF.

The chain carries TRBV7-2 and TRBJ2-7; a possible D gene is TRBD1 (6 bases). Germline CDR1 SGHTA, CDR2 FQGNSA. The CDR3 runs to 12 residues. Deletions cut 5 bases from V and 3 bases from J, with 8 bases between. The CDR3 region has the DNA TGTGCCAGCAGCCCGACAGGCTACGAGCAGTACTTC. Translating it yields CASSPTGYEQYF.

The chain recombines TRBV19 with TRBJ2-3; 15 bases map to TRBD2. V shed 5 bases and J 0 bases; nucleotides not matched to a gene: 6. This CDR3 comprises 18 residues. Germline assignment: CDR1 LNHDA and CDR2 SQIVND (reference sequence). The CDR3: CASSPGLAGGTSTDTQYF. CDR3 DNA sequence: TGTGCCAGTAGTCCGGGACTAGCGGGGGGAACTAGCACAGATACGCAGTATTTT.

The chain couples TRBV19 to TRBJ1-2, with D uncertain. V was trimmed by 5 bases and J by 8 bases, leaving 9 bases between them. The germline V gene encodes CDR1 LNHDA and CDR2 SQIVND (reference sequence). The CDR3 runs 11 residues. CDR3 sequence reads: CASSEDLGYTF. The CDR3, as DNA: TGTGCCAGTAGTGAAGACCTGGGCTACACCTTC.